The source of this TCR beta chain is a study of cytomegalovirus exposure and HLA in healthy donors. Study-level points and caveats: Indistinguishable V segments, including TRBV6-2 and TRBV6-3, were excluded. Despite most TCR sequences being rare, some public TCRs occurred in many donors.

Points on this clone: Its antigen is still unknown.

Germline V gene data show CDR1 as MDHEN and CDR2 as SYDVKM. This CDR3 contains 14 residues. Unmatched junction bases numbered 3, after V lost 4 bases and J lost 4 bases. A multiplex PCR was run with 60 Vbeta primers and 13 Jbeta primers. Sequenced by immunoSEQ multiplex PCR; TCRdb stores in-frame clones only, minus some. The top ten clones hold roughly 1.5% of a sample with 220,000 or so clones, more than 65% of them seen once. The sequenced sample consisted of PBMCs. The rearrangement uses TRBV28 and TRBJ2-2, with TRBD1 matching 7 bases. The TCR was taken from a man aged 50 to 60 in good health and CMV-seronegative. CDR3 DNA: TGTGCCAGCAGTTACAGGGACAGCACCGGGGAGCTGTTTTTT. Amino acids: CASSYRDSTGELFF.